This TCR beta chain derives from a study of blood T cells in healthy people across ages. Study conclusions and caveats: CMV status of donors was not determined, possibly confounding expanded clonotype changes.

Each sample had at least 6 million PBMCs isolated. The V segment lost 6 bases and the J segment 1 base; nucleotides outside the gene matches: 5. Per germline, CDR1 WSHSY and CDR2 SAAADI. The CDR3 sequence is 14 residues long. This clonotype was seen only once. Its antigen remains unknown. Through a sample-barcoded 5' primer and a J-beta primer mix, a second PCR was run for about 7 to 12 cycles. A template-switch adaptor containing 12 random nucleotides labeled each cDNA molecule. TCRdb used MiXCR to reprocess the 5' RACE reads, holding one entry per CDR3 protein. The sample lists 700,000 to 850,000 distinct CDR3 sequences, 35% to 40% occurring once.

The chain combines TRBV10-2 with TRBJ1-1; TRBD1 aligns across 7 bases. This TCR was recovered from a man aged 18 to 30 in good health. Sequencing input: blood. The CDR3 sequence is CASRGTVQNTEAFF. The CDR3 DNA reads TGCGCCAGCAGGGGGACAGTACAGAACACTGAAGCTTTCTTT.